The 17 T cell receptor beta chains in this list originate from one sample, sequenced in a study of T cells in Graves' hyperthyroidism and ophthalmopathy. RNA transcripts were the template for amplifying TCR beta CDR3 regions. The TCR CDR3 was amplified in a first-round RT-PCR using the HTBI primer set. One entry per CDR3 protein, called by TCRdb with MiXCR from the multiplex PCR reads. The table includes over 700,000 distinct CDR3 sequences, 30% to 40% detected once. Input material: blood. The receptors stem from a woman between 40 and 55 years old with Graves' hyperthyroidism.

Many counts were recorded for this clonotype. The chain uses TRBV19 and TRBJ1-2; a possible D gene is TRBD1 (6 bases). Looked up from germline, CDR1 is LNHDA and CDR2 is SQIVND (reference sequence). The CDR3 runs 15 residues. Trimming took 1 base from V and 8 from J, leaving 17 bases between them. The DNA of the CDR3 is TGTGCCAGTAGTATAGCGGTACGGACAGCTCAAGGCTACACCTTC. Amino acid sequence: CASSIAVRTAQGYTF.

The table lists this clonotype with many counts. The chain couples TRBV14 to TRBJ2-5; 8 nucleotides agree with TRBD2. Unmatched junction bases numbered 1, after V lost 3 bases and J lost 4 bases. CDR3 length: 13 residues. The germline V gene encodes CDR1 SGHDN and CDR2 FVKESK. The CDR3 region is CASSQTSVETQYF. The CDR3 DNA is TGTGCCAGCAGCCAGACTAGCGTAGAGACCCAGTACTTC.

This clonotype was seen at least ten times. The rearrangement links TRBV7-3 to TRBJ1-6, with 9 bases matching TRBD1. Germline assignment: CDR1 SGHTA and CDR2 FQGTGA. The ends lost 5 bases at V and 7 bases at J; junction bases unmatched: 9. This CDR3 is built from 16 residues. CDR3 residues: CASSPTGGKGNSPLHF. In DNA form, the CDR3 reads TGTGCCAGCAGCCCTACAGGGGGCAAGGGAAATTCACCCCTCCACTTT. Drawing the rest from reference TRBV7-3 and TRBJ1-6, the complete variable domain is GAGVSQTPSNKVTEKGKYVELRCDPISGHTALYWYRQSLGQGPEFLIYFQGTGAADDSGLPNDRFFAVRPEGSVSTLKIQRTERGDSAVYLCASSPTGGKGNSPLHFGNGTRLTVT.

This sequence joins TRBV29-1 and TRBJ2-5, with 10 bases that match TRBD2. The germline CDR1 and CDR2 sequences are SQVTM and ANQGSEA. V dropped 3 bases and J dropped 1; count of bases not matched to a gene: 2. The CDR3 is made up of 14 amino acids. CDR3 nucleotides: TGCAGCGTTGAGCTAGCGGGGGTCCAAGAGACCCAGTACTTC. Translation: CSVELAGVQETQYF. The variable domain in full, with the rest retrieved from reference TRBV29-1 and TRBJ2-5, is SAVISQKPSRDICQRGTSLTIQCQVDSQVTMMFWYRQQPGQSLTLIATANQGSEATYESGFVIDKFPISRPNLTFSTLTVSNMSPEDSSIYLCSVELAGVQETQYFGPGTRLLVL.

Remarks on this clonotype: At one boundary the junction diverges from the germline segment, which might be a read error. This chain links TRBV5-1 with TRBJ1-1, with D unclear. CDR1 is SGHRS and CDR2 is YFSETQ in the germline V gene. CDR3 length: 14 amino acids. The CDR3 DNA follows: TGCGCCAGCAGCTTGAGGCAAAAGAACGCTGAAGCTTTCTTT. Translating it yields CASSLRQKNAEAFF. The complete variable domain, with remaining parts taken from reference TRBV5-1 and TRBJ1-1, reads KAGVTQTPRYLIKTRGQQVTLSCSPISGHRSVSWYQQTPGQGLQFLFEYFSETQRNKGNFPGRFSGRQFSNSRSEMNVSTLELGDSALYLCASSLRQKNAEAFFGQGTRLTVV.

V and J are TRBV5-4 and TRBJ2-2; D not certain. Germline V gives CDR1 SGHNT, CDR2 YYREEE (reference sequence). The V and J ends lost 4 bases and 5 bases respectively, with 9 bases between them. The CDR3 loop spans 13 amino acids. Here the CDR3 DNA reads TGTGCCAGCAGCGAGGAAATAACCGGGGAGCTGTTTTTT. Its protein product is CASSEEITGELFF. The full variable domain, completed using reference TRBV5-4 and TRBJ2-2, is ETGVTQSPTHLIKTRGQQVTLRCSSQSGHNTVSWYQQALGQGPQFIFQYYREEENGRGNFPPRFSGLQFPNYSSELNVNALELDDSALYLCASSEEITGELFFGEGSRLTVL.

In this sample, this clonotype turned up many times. The genes are TRBV6-5 and TRBJ2-7, with D unclear. This CDR3 region has 11 residues. The ends were cut back, 5 bases at V and 1 base at J, with 3 bases in the middle. Germline loops: CDR1 MNHEY, CDR2 SVGAGI. The DNA of the CDR3 is TGTGCCAGCAGTGGTTCCTACGAGCAGTACTTC. It translates to CASSGSYEQYF.

This chain links TRBV10-3 with TRBJ2-5, with 10 bases matching TRBD2. The germline V gene encodes CDR1 ENHRY and CDR2 SYGVKD. Trimming at V came to 3 bases and at J to 4 bases, leaving 8 bases not matched to a gene. The CDR3 is 16 residues long. CDR3: CAISEPGLAYPETQYF. CDR3 sequence (DNA): TGTGCCATCAGTGAACCGGGACTAGCGTATCCAGAGACCCAGTACTTC.

In this sample, this clonotype turned up many times. The chain has TRBV28 and TRBJ1-2; 9 nucleotides match TRBD1. CDR1 MDHEN and CDR2 SYDVKM come from the germline V gene. V shed 6 bases and J 6 bases; nucleotides not matched to a gene: 11. CDR3 length: 15 amino acids. The chain's CDR3 is CASSHDAGTGNGYTF. CDR3 nucleotides: TGTGCCAGCAGCCACGACGCCGGGACAGGGAATGGCTACACCTTC.

This clonotype was observed at least ten times. V and J are TRBV7-2 and TRBJ1-2, with 9 bases lining up with TRBD1. The CDR3 contains 16 residues. V lost 5 bases, J lost 3 bases, and 10 bases stayed unmatched. CDR1 is SGHTA, CDR2 FQGNSA, per germline. CDR3 nucleotide sequence: TGTGCCAGCAGCCCGAACCCGGGACAGGGCTACTATGGCTACACCTTC. It translates to CASSPNPGQGYYGYTF.

This clonotype appeared a single time. A read error is possible here, since a much larger clone lies one base away. This sequence joins TRBV5-4 and TRBJ1-1; a weak D match, TRBD1 (5 bases). Germline V gene lookup returns CDR1 SGHNT and CDR2 YYREEE (reference sequence). This CDR3 comprises 14 residues. DNA of the CDR3: TGTGCCAGCGGGAAAACAGGCTTGAACACTGAAGCTTCCTTT. This codes for CASGKTGLNTEASF.

This clonotype is a singleton in its sample. The junction departs from the called germline gene at one end, perhaps through a read error. The chain couples TRBV7-2 to TRBJ2-5; the D is unclear. CDR3 length equals 17 residues. Germline assignment: CDR1 SGHTA and CDR2 FQGNSA. This CDR3 is CASSQAQSGRTPVPQYF. The CDR3 nucleotides are TGCGCCAGCAGCCAAGCCCAATCGGGTCGGACCCCGGTTCCCCAGTACTTC.

Comment on this clonotype: This may arise from a read error, as a much more abundant clone is one base away. J is TRBJ2-1 and V is TRBV7-2; D is undetermined. Trimming left V 5 bases short and J 2 bases short, with 10 bases between. Germline V lookup: CDR1 SGHTA, CDR2 FQGNSA. This CDR3 has 14 amino acids. CDR3 in DNA: TGTGCCAGCAGCCCCAATGGGGCCTACAATGAGCAGTTCTTC. It yields the protein CASSPNGAYNEQFF.

There are many counts of this clonotype. The gene calls are TRBV20-1 and TRBJ1-4, with TRBD1 identical over 9 bases. The CDR3 totals 16 residues. CDR1 and CDR2 (germline): DFQATT, SNEGSKA (reference sequence). V dropped 1 base and J dropped 7; count of bases not matched to a gene: 10. CDR3 DNA: TGCAGTGCTAGAGTGCCCCCGGGACAGGGTGGTGAAAAACTGTTTTTT. Protein product: CSARVPPGQGGEKLFF.

The chain combines TRBV11-2 with TRBJ2-6; D gene ambiguous. CDR1 and CDR2 (germline): SGHAT, FQNNGV. The CDR3 is 12 amino acids. V was pared by 5 bases and J by 14 bases, with 13 bases between. The CDR3 DNA follows: TGTGCCAGCAGCCCCCAGTCGCGCATCCTGACTTTC. This encodes CASSPQSRILTF. Complete variable domain (other parts from reference TRBV11-2 and TRBJ2-6): EAGVAQSPRYKIIEKRQSVAFWCNPISGHATLYWYQQILGQGPKLLIQFQNNGVVDDSQLPKDRFSAERLKGVDSTLKIQPAKLEDSAVYLCASSPQSRILTFGAGSRLTVL.

The chain employs TRBV4-1 and TRBJ1-6; 8 nucleotides match TRBD1. CDR1 and CDR2 (germline): MGHRA, YSYEKL. With 3 bases clipped from V and 12 bases from J, the junction kept 7 bases outside the gene matches. The CDR3 length is 14 residues. CDR3 in amino acids: CASSHGAGGGPLHF. In DNA, the CDR3 is TGCGCCAGCAGCCACGGGGCAGGGGGCGGACCCCTCCACTTT.

This chain uses TRBV9 with TRBJ1-2, with D possibly being TRBD1 (5 bases). CDR3 length equals 15 residues. Trimming shortened V by 5 bases and J by 2 bases, and 16 bases separated the two germline ends. Per the germline V gene, CDR1 is SGDLS and CDR2 is YYNGEE. In DNA form, the CDR3 reads TGTGCCAGCAGTTTTGGGGGGGGAACGAACTATGGCTACACCTTC. It is translated as CASSFGGGTNYGYTF.